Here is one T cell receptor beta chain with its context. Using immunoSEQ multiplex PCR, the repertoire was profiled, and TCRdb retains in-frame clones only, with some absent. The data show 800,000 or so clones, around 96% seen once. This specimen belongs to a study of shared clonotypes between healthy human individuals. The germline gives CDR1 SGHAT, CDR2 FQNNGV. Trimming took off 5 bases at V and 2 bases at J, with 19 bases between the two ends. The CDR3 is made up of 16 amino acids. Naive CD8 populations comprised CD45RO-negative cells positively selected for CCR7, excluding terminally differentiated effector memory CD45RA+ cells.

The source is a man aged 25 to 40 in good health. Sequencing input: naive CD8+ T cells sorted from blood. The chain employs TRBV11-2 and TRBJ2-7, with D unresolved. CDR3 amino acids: CASSPSIAVGTYEQYF. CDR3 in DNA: TGTGCCAGCAGCCCATCAATCGCCGTGGGCACCTACGAGCAGTACTTC.